The 17 T cell receptor beta chains given below trace back to one sample, sequenced in a study of blood T cell repertoires in COVID-19. Some clones are missing from TCRdb's copy, which holds only in-frame ones; the method was immunoSEQ multiplex PCR. The repertoire has 150,000 to 200,000 clones, over 75% of them found once; the top ten carry 6%. Specimen: PBMCs or T cells enriched from blood (not recorded which). Receptors originate from a man between 35 and 55 years old who had recovered from COVID-19.

CDR3 amino acids: CASSAYATGTTEAFF. DNA for the CDR3: TGTGCCAGCTCCGCCTATGCGACAGGAACCACTGAAGCTTTCTTT. The rearrangement uses TRBV18 and TRBJ1-1, with a weak D call TRBD1 (6 bases). The length of the CDR3 is 15 residues. Germline V gene data show CDR1 as KGHSH and CDR2 as LQKENI. The V end lost 6 bases, the J end lost 4 bases, and 18 bases lay between the germline ends.

The chain uses TRBV23-1 and TRBJ2-2, with D perhaps matching TRBD1 (8 bases). TRBV23-1 is treated as an ORF (open reading frame) with a function not yet certain. With 3 bases removed from V and 6 bases from J, the gap between germline ends came to 29 bases. The CDR3 totals 20 residues. CDR3 region: CASSHPGQEKSRGASGELFF. The CDR3 bases are TGCGCCAGCAGTCACCCGGGACAGGAGAAGAGTCGGGGGGCGTCCGGGGAGCTGTTTTTT.

The rearrangement joins TRBV13 to TRBJ2-1; 7 bases align to TRBD2. CDR3 length: 16 residues. Losses at the gene ends were 1 base for V and 4 bases for J; bases not matched to a gene: 7. The germline CDR1 and CDR2 sequences are PRHDT and FYEKMQ (reference sequence). The chain's CDR3 is CASSLAGRGTYNEQFF. CDR3 bases: TGTGCCAGCAGCTTAGCCGGGCGGGGGACGTACAATGAGCAGTTCTTC.

This chain connects TRBV18 to TRBJ1-2; D might be TRBD1 (5 bases). Trimming stripped 3 bases from V and 4 bases from J, with 9 bases between. The CDR3 extends over 13 amino acids. Germline-derived CDR1 and CDR2 are KGHSH and LQKENI. The CDR3 reads CASSPGQVYGYTF. The CDR3 region has the DNA TGTGCCAGCTCACCGGGGCAGGTCTATGGCTACACCTTC.

The rearrangement links TRBV19 to TRBJ2-3, with 8 bases aligning to TRBD2. The germline V gene has CDR1 LNHDA and CDR2 SQIVND (reference sequence). The CDR3 has 15 residues. With V trimmed by 2 bases and J by 2 bases, 3 bases remained unmatched. CDR3 nucleotide sequence: TGTGCCAGTAGTATAAGCGGGGGACACACAGATACGCAGTATTTT. Translating it yields CASSISGGHTDTQYF. Full variable domain (rest looked up from reference TRBV19 and TRBJ2-3): DGGITQSPKYLFRKEGQNVTLSCEQNLNHDAMYWYRQDPGQGLRLIYYSQIVNDFQKGDIAEGYSVSREKKESFPLTVTSAQKNPTAFYLCASSISGGHTDTQYFGPGTRLTVL.

Ten or more counts support this clone. The chain has TRBV27 and TRBJ1-2; 7 bases are a match to TRBD1. The CDR3 totals 15 residues. V lost 7 bases to trimming and J lost 4 bases; unmatched junction nucleotides: 12. The germline gives CDR1 MNHEY, CDR2 SMNVEV (reference sequence). CDR3 amino acids: CASTFNGQVGYGYTF. CDR3 DNA: TGTGCCAGCACTTTTAATGGACAGGTCGGCTATGGCTACACCTTC.

This clone appeared many times. The chain recombines TRBV11-2 with TRBJ1-1; TRBD1 is a possible D gene (5 bases). The CDR3 is 13 amino acids. Germline V gene sequence: CDR1 SGHAT, CDR2 FQNNGV. Trimming stripped 5 bases from V and 5 bases from J, with 12 bases between. The CDR3 region is CASSKQEGTEAFF. Written as DNA, the CDR3 is TGTGCCAGCAGCAAACAGGAGGGGACTGAAGCTTTCTTT.

This clone was detected only a few times. This chain uses TRBV15 with TRBJ1-2; 7 bases agree with TRBD1. This CDR3 region has 15 residues. Germline CDR1 and CDR2: LNHNV and YYDKDF (reference sequence). The J segment lost 6 bases and the V segment lost 3 bases, leaving 10 bases of the junction unmatched. The CDR3 spells CATSRTGTGRDGYTF. CDR3 DNA: TGTGCCACCAGCAGGACAGGGACGGGAAGGGATGGCTACACCTTC.

The J gene is TRBJ2-2, the V gene TRBV5-5; D might be TRBD1 (6 bases). Trimming left V 4 bases short and J 1 base short, with 8 bases between. CDR1 is SGHKS and CDR2 is YYEKEE in the germline V gene (reference sequence). The CDR3 is 14 residues long. This CDR3 is CASSPGQNTGELFF. In nucleotides, the CDR3 is TGTGCCAGCAGCCCGGGACAGAACACCGGGGAGCTGTTTTTT.

V usage is TRBV5-1 and J usage is TRBJ1-5, with 8 nucleotides matching TRBD1. The germline gives CDR1 SGHRS, CDR2 YFSETQ. The CDR3 is 15 residues long. Trimming took 0 bases from V and 6 from J; bases not matched to a gene: 5. In DNA form, the CDR3 reads TGCGCCAGCAGCTTGGCCACAGGGGGAGGTCAGCCCCAGCATTTT. Encoded protein: CASSLATGGGQPQHF.

This clone was observed once. The chain recombines TRBV9 with TRBJ2-5; D might be TRBD1 (6 bases). CDR1 is SGDLS, CDR2 YYNGEE, per germline. This CDR3 has 14 amino acids. Trimming took off 3 bases at V and 9 bases at J, with 18 bases between the two ends. The CDR3 protein is CASSARLNQGPQYF. CDR3 nucleotides: TGTGCCAGCAGCGCACGACTTAACCAGGGGCCCCAGTACTTC.

The chain joins TRBV3-1 (or the pseudogene TRBV3-2) to TRBJ1-4, with D tentatively TRBD1 (5 bases). This CDR3 is built from 15 residues. Germline CDR1 LGHDT, CDR2 YNNKEL (reference sequence). V dropped 4 bases and J dropped 7 bases, with 16 bases sitting between them. CDR3 sequence reads: CASSPARGFGEKLFF. The CDR3 DNA reads TGTGCCAGCAGCCCCGCAAGGGGTTTTGGTGAAAAACTGTTTTTT.

The chain uses TRBV9 and TRBJ1-2; 7 nucleotides line up with TRBD1. Germline-derived CDR1 and CDR2 are SGDLS and YYNGEE. The V segment lost 4 bases and the J segment 4 bases; nucleotides outside the gene matches: 7. The CDR3 totals 14 residues. CDR3 bases: TGTGCCAGCAGCCCCGGGGACAGAGTCTATGGCTACACCTTC. Residues: CASSPGDRVYGYTF.

Points on this clone: Compared with germline, one end of the junction differs, possibly owing to a read error. The chain employs TRBV7-8 and TRBJ1-5; D unresolved. Germline V gives CDR1 SGHVS, CDR2 FQNEAQ. This CDR3 comprises 14 residues. CDR3 in DNA: TGTGCCAGCAGTTTAGGAGGGTACAATCAGCCCCAGCATTTT. This translates into CASSLGGYNQPQHF. Supplemented by reference TRBV7-8 and TRBJ1-5, the full variable domain reads GAGVSQSPRYKVAKRGQDVALRCDPISGHVSLFWYQQALGQGPEFLTYFQNEAQLDKSGLPSDRFFAERPEGSVSTLKIQRTQQEDSAVYLCASSLGGYNQPQHFGDGTRLSIL.

CDR3 residues: CASSSRTGQIETQYF. In DNA, the CDR3 is TGTGCCAGCAGCTCTCGCACAGGGCAGATAGAGACCCAGTACTTC. The rearrangement links TRBV5-4 to TRBJ2-5, with TRBD1 as a possible D gene (6 bases). V dropped 3 bases and J dropped 4 bases, with 16 bases sitting between them. The germline CDR1 and CDR2 sequences are SGHNT and YYREEE (reference sequence). This CDR3 has 15 residues.

This chain links TRBV4-1 with TRBJ1-1; possible D gene TRBD1, 5 bases. The CDR3 covers 18 residues. Trimming shortened V by 4 bases and J by 3 bases, and 24 bases separated the two germline ends. Germline V gene lookup returns CDR1 MGHRA and CDR2 YSYEKL. The DNA for the CDR3 is TGCGCCAGCAGCCTGTCAATAGCGGGAGGGGACGTTCACACTGAAGCTTTCTTT. Translation: CASSLSIAGGDVHTEAFF.

The chain carries TRBV6-1 and TRBJ2-7, with 9 bases lining up with TRBD2. Germline V CDR1 and CDR2: MNHNS, SASEGT. V gave up 3 bases and J gave up 2 bases; unmatched junction bases: 8. CDR3 length: 16 residues. In nucleotides, the CDR3 is TGTGCCAGCAGTGACACCGGGACTAGCCGACCCTACGAGCAGTACTTC. Translated: CASSDTGTSRPYEQYF.